Listed here are 28 T cell receptor beta chains from one sample, sequenced in a study of T cells in Graves' hyperthyroidism and ophthalmopathy. RNA transcripts served as the template for amplifying TCR beta CDR3 regions. A set of HTBI primers served as the primers for a first-round RT-PCR of the TCR CDR3. TCRdb called the multiplex PCR reads again in MiXCR, with one record for every CDR3 protein. The sample carries under 450,000 distinct CDR3 sequences, about 13% recorded once. The sequenced sample consisted of blood. The receptors derive from a man under 40 with Graves' hyperthyroidism that later progressed to Graves' ophthalmopathy.

The table lists this clonotype with many counts. V is TRBV5-6 and J is TRBJ2-5; 9 bases are a match to TRBD1. V gave up 3 bases and J gave up 9 bases; unmatched junction bases: 6. Germline V gene lookup returns CDR1 SGHDT and CDR2 YYEEEE. The CDR3 totals 13 residues. The CDR3 spells CASSWGDRAAQYF. The DNA for the CDR3 is TGTGCCAGCAGCTGGGGGGACAGGGCGGCCCAGTACTTC.

This clonotype was detected only a few times. This chain joins TRBV7-9 and TRBJ1-4; 7 bases match TRBD1. The CDR3 covers 14 residues. Germline-derived CDR1 and CDR2 are SEHNR and FQNEAQ (reference sequence). Trimming at V came to 2 bases and at J to 8 bases, leaving 5 bases not matched to a gene. DNA of the CDR3: TGTGCCAGCAGCTTACTCATCAGGGGGGAAAAACTGTTTTTT. Translating gives CASSLLIRGEKLFF.

This clonotype was seen at least ten times. One end of the junction fails to match germline, which may point to a read error. This chain uses TRBV7-9 with TRBJ2-5, with 11 positions matching TRBD2. Germline values: CDR1 SEHNR, CDR2 FQNEAQ (reference sequence). This CDR3 spans 14 amino acids. The CDR3 region has the DNA TGTGCCAGCAGCATAGCGGGGGGGCTGGAGACCCAGTACTTC. Translating it yields CASSIAGGLETQYF.

The table lists this clonotype with a few counts. V gene TRBV12-3 or TRBV12-4 combines with J gene TRBJ2-1; 14 bases are a match to TRBD2. This CDR3 is built from 17 residues. V lost 4 bases to trimming and J lost 2 bases; unmatched junction nucleotides: 4. The DNA for the CDR3 is TGTGCCAGCAGTTCCCCGGGACTAGCGGGGGCCTACAATGAGCAGTTCTTC. Translation gives CASSSPGLAGAYNEQFF.

In this sample, this clonotype turned up many times. As DNA, the CDR3 is TGCAGCGTGGGACCGACAGAGGTGAACACTGAAGCTTTCTTT. Translated: CSVGPTEVNTEAFF. V gene TRBV29-1 combines with J gene TRBJ1-1, with D possibly being TRBD1 (5 bases). Between the trimmed V and J ends, which lost 6 bases and 0 bases, there was a span of 14 bases. Germline CDR1 and CDR2: SQVTM and ANQGSEA. This CDR3 has 14 residues.

This clonotype was found a few times. The rearrangement joins TRBV19 to TRBJ1-3, with D unresolved. This CDR3 region has 13 residues. The germline V gene has CDR1 LNHDA and CDR2 SQIVND (reference sequence). Trimming cost V 6 bases and J 0 bases, with 6 bases left between them. CDR3 in DNA: TGTGCCAGTAGCAGCCACTCTGGAAACACCATATATTTT. Amino acid sequence: CASSSHSGNTIYF. The variable domain in full, completed from reference TRBV19 and TRBJ1-3, reads DGGITQSPKYLFRKEGQNVTLSCEQNLNHDAMYWYRQDPGQGLRLIYYSQIVNDFQKGDIAEGYSVSREKKESFPLTVTSAQKNPTAFYLCASSSHSGNTIYFGEGSWLTVV.

This rearrangement joins TRBV19 to TRBJ2-1; D is perhaps TRBD1 (6 bases). Germline CDR1 is LNHDA and CDR2 is SQIVND (reference sequence). V dropped 2 bases and J dropped 6 bases, with 8 bases sitting between them. The CDR3 covers 13 residues. In DNA, the CDR3 is TGTGCCAGTAGTATACAGGGGAGCAATGAGCAGTTCTTC. This codes for CASSIQGSNEQFF.

The chain joins TRBV28 to TRBJ1-6; D not certain. V lost 6 bases and J 6 bases, leaving 9 bases between the germline ends. This CDR3 is built from 13 residues. Germline-derived CDR1 and CDR2 are MDHEN and SYDVKM. CDR3 protein: CASSTQTNSPLHF. The DNA of the CDR3 is TGTGCCAGCAGCACCCAGACTAATTCACCCCTCCACTTT.

This clonotype showed up many times. V and J are TRBV20-1 and TRBJ2-5, with 8 bases that match TRBD2. The trim removed 0 bases at V and 5 bases at J, leaving 14 bases unmatched. Germline V gene lookup returns CDR1 DFQATT and CDR2 SNEGSKA (reference sequence). There are 17 residues in the CDR3. The CDR3 here is CSARDWGDSGIRETQYF. DNA for the CDR3: TGCAGTGCTAGAGATTGGGGCGATAGCGGGATTAGGGAGACCCAGTACTTC.

CDR3 in amino acids: CASSSTSAVYEQYF. The CDR3, as DNA: TGTGCCAGCAGCTCGACTAGCGCGGTCTACGAGCAGTACTTC. This chain connects TRBV13 to TRBJ2-7, with 8 nucleotides matching TRBD2. The V gene's germline CDR1 is PRHDT and CDR2 FYEKMQ (reference sequence). CDR3 size: 14 residues. Trimming cost V 4 bases and J 3 bases; bases outside gene matches: 5.

This clonotype was recorded many times. The V gene is TRBV7-9, the J gene TRBJ1-1; D uncertain. Per germline, CDR1 SEHNR and CDR2 FQNEAQ (reference sequence). The CDR3 runs 14 residues. The V end was cut by 5 bases, the J end by 4 bases, with 14 bases between. The CDR3 loop is CASSTHQVITEAFF. The CDR3 DNA reads as TGTGCCAGCAGCACTCATCAGGTTATCACTGAAGCTTTCTTT.

The chain recombines TRBV10-2 with TRBJ2-3; 7 nucleotides align to TRBD2. There are 12 residues in the CDR3. The trim removed 0 bases at V and 9 bases at J, leaving 0 bases unmatched. Looked up from germline, CDR1 is WSHSY and CDR2 is SAAADI. The CDR3 DNA reads as TGCGCCAGCAGTGAGTCTAGCGGGACGCAGTATTTT. It translates to CASSESSGTQYF.

In its sample, this clonotype was seen a few times. This rearrangement joins TRBV12-3 or TRBV12-4 to TRBJ1-4, with D uncertain. The CDR3 sequence is 12 residues long. Trimming removed 3 bases from V and 6 bases from J, with 5 bases in between. Written as DNA, the CDR3 is TGTGCCAGCAGTTTCAACCATGAAAAACTGTTTTTT. Protein product: CASSFNHEKLFF.

In this sample, this clonotype turned up many times. This chain joins TRBV12-3 or TRBV12-4 and TRBJ2-1; TRBD2 agrees at 8 bases. The V and J ends lost 8 bases and 3 bases, in that order; junction bases with no gene match: 15. CDR3 length: 17 residues. The CDR3 DNA follows: TGTGCCAGCGGCCCACCTCCCGCGGGGGGTCTCTACAATGAGCAGTTCTTC. Amino acid sequence: CASGPPPAGGLYNEQFF.

Here the CDR3 DNA reads TGTGCCAGCAGCTCAGGACAGTGGACGGAGGGGGAGACCCAGTACTTC. It translates to CASSSGQWTEGETQYF. The rearrangement links TRBV7-9 to TRBJ2-5; tentatively, D is TRBD1 or TRBD2 (6 bases each). CDR3 length equals 16 residues. The V gene's germline CDR1 is SEHNR and CDR2 FQNEAQ (reference sequence). V was trimmed by 4 bases and J by 5 bases, leaving 20 bases between them.

The chain carries TRBV11-3 and TRBJ2-6; possibly TRBD1 or TRBD2 for D (6 bases each). Looked up from germline, CDR1 is SGHNT and CDR2 is YENEEA. This CDR3 has 16 residues. Trimming took 0 bases from V and 4 from J, leaving 10 bases between them. CDR3 sequence: CASSLEGGLGANVLTF. CDR3 DNA: TGTGCCAGCAGCTTAGAAGGGGGGCTAGGGGCCAACGTCCTGACTTTC. The variable domain in full, completed from reference TRBV11-3 and TRBJ2-6, reads EAGVVQSPRYKIIEKKQPVAFWCNPISGHNTLYWYLQNLGQGPELLIRYENEEAVDDSQLPKDRFSAERLKGVDSTLKIQPAELGDSAVYLCASSLEGGLGANVLTFGAGSRLTVL.

This clonotype was counted many times. The V gene is TRBV28, the J gene TRBJ2-1; D may correspond to TRBD1 or TRBD2 (5 bases each). The germline V gene has CDR1 MDHEN and CDR2 SYDVKM. CDR3 length: 14 residues. The V and J ends lost 6 bases and 7 bases respectively, with 16 bases between them. This CDR3 is CASSVRGLGNEQFF. Written as DNA, the CDR3 is TGTGCCAGCAGCGTTCGGGGCTTGGGAAATGAGCAGTTCTTC.

V and J are TRBV3-1 and TRBJ2-7; possibly TRBD2 for D (5 bases). Trimming pared 2 bases from V and 0 bases from J, leaving 8 bases between. The CDR3 sequence is 14 residues long. The V gene's germline CDR1 is LGHDT and CDR2 YNNKEL (reference sequence). The CDR3 here is CASSQRGSSYEQYF. DNA of the CDR3: TGTGCCAGCAGCCAACGGGGAAGCTCCTACGAGCAGTACTTC.

Comments on this clonotype: The junction shows a germline mismatch at one end, possibly a read error. V is TRBV7-9 and J is TRBJ2-3, with 10 bases fitting TRBD2. The CDR3 has 15 amino acids. Per the germline V gene, CDR1 is SEHNR and CDR2 is FQNEAQ (reference sequence). CDR3 region: CASNLAGGRADTQYF. The CDR3 DNA reads TGTGCCAGCAACTTAGCGGGGGGCCGGGCAGATACGCAGTATTTT.

The chain employs TRBV6-1 and TRBJ2-7, with 7 bases that match TRBD2. Germline V lookup: CDR1 MNHNS, CDR2 SASEGT. V gave up 1 base and J gave up 4 bases; unmatched junction bases: 4. CDR3 size: 14 residues. The CDR3 coding sequence is TGTGCCAGCAGTGAAGATGGGGGGGAATACGAGCAGTACTTC. Its protein is CASSEDGGEYEQYF.

This clonotype showed up many times. The CDR3 protein is CAWSASGTTKQYF. The CDR3 DNA follows: TGTGCCTGGAGTGCCTCCGGGACAACCAAGCAGTACTTC. The chain recombines TRBV30 with TRBJ2-7, with a tentative D call TRBD1 (6 bases). V was shortened by 1 base and J by 8 bases, with 15 bases between the two germline ends. From germline, CDR1 is GTSNPN and CDR2 SVGIG (reference sequence). The CDR3 spans 13 residues.

There are many counts of this clonotype. CDR3 in amino acids: CASSPTGQPQHF. The CDR3 nucleotides read TGTGCCAGCAGCCCAACAGGGCAGCCCCAGCATTTT. V is TRBV7-9 and J is TRBJ1-5; possible D gene TRBD1, 6 bases. CDR3 size: 12 residues. Looked up from germline, CDR1 is SEHNR and CDR2 is FQNEAQ (reference sequence). The germline V and J ends were trimmed by 5 bases and 7 bases, with 9 bases remaining between them.

This clonotype was picked up many times. This chain uses TRBV28 with TRBJ2-7; unclear D gene. Trimming took 7 bases from V and 4 from J, leaving 8 bases between them. This CDR3 region has 11 residues. Germline values: CDR1 MDHEN, CDR2 SYDVKM. The CDR3 nucleotides are TGTGCCAGCATTGTCGAGTACGAGCAGTACTTC. Amino acids: CASIVEYEQYF.

The V call is TRBV7-3, the J call TRBJ1-2, with 7 bases fitting TRBD1. The germline V gene encodes CDR1 SGHTA and CDR2 FQGTGA. CDR3 size: 13 residues. V dropped 7 bases and J dropped 8; count of bases not matched to a gene: 10. Here the CDR3 DNA reads TGTGCCAGCACCAACAGGGGAGTCCGCGGCTACACCTTC. It yields the protein CASTNRGVRGYTF.

This clonotype was observed many times. CDR3 sequence: CASSLSGSGRETQYF. DNA for the CDR3: TGTGCCAGCAGTTTAAGCGGGTCGGGCCGTGAGACCCAGTACTTC. This sequence joins TRBV9 and TRBJ2-5; D may be TRBD2 (6 bases). The CDR3 loop spans 15 amino acids. With 5 bases removed from V and 5 bases from J, the gap between germline ends came to 19 bases. In germline, CDR1 is SGDLS, CDR2 YYNGEE.

This clonotype was seen ten or more times. The chain couples TRBV25-1 to TRBJ1-5, with D unclear. Germline V gene data show CDR1 as MGHDK and CDR2 as SYGVNS. The CDR3 extends over 13 amino acids. Trimming pared 10 bases from V and 6 bases from J, leaving 16 bases between. CDR3 DNA sequence: TGTGCCACCTCCCCGGGTCACCTTCAGCCCCAGCATTTT. Its translation: CATSPGHLQPQHF.

The J gene is TRBJ1-5, the V gene TRBV12-5, with D possibly TRBD1 on 6 matching bases. The CDR3 covers 18 residues. The germline gives CDR1 LGHNT, CDR2 FRNRAP. Trimming pared 0 bases from V and 3 bases from J, leaving 18 bases between. CDR3: CASGLVLGGGGDNQPQHF. The CDR3 DNA reads TGTGCTAGTGGTTTGGTTTTAGGGGGGGGGGGCGACAATCAGCCCCAGCATTTT.

As DNA, the CDR3 is TGTGCCAGCAGTTTATGGGGGGCGCCGAGTGAAAAACTGTTTTTT. This translates into CASSLWGAPSEKLFF. V and J are TRBV28 and TRBJ1-4; tentative D call: TRBD1 (6 bases). Germline CDR1 reads MDHEN; CDR2 reads SYDVKM. Deletions cut 0 bases from V and 7 bases from J, with 12 bases between. This CDR3 is built from 15 residues.